A selection of T cell receptor beta chains follows, all from one sample in a study of identical twins. In TCRdb, the 5' RACE reads were re-called with MiXCR into one record per CDR3 protein. There are 1.5 million or so distinct CDR3 sequences in the sample; about 31% occur only once, and 0.25% to 0.3% lies in the top ten. The material sequenced was cord blood. The receptors shown here come from a newborn girl in good health. Both conserved end residues are part of each CDR3.

v_call: TRBV5-1
cdr3_aa: CASSFGLAGGSYNEQFF

v_call: TRBV20-1
cdr3_aa: CSASSTKGTSGSIAYEQYF

v_call: TRBV28
cdr3_aa: CASSLTGSVELFF

v_call: TRBV3-1
cdr3_aa: CASSQVPDWNLGQYF

v_call: TRBV6-2/TRBV6-3
cdr3_aa: CASSYRWGQGYNQPQHF

v_call: TRBV9
cdr3_aa: CASSPRDRVSYEQYF

v_call: TRBV27
cdr3_aa: CASIILSGLSYTGELFF

v_call: TRBV5-6
cdr3_aa: CASSELTSGRADTQYF

v_call: TRBV9
cdr3_aa: CASNERERVDTQYF

v_call: TRBV10-3
cdr3_aa: CAIRAGLASTYNEQYF

v_call: TRBV27
cdr3_aa: CASSSLAGVEGTDTQYF

v_call: TRBV7-2
cdr3_aa: CASSVTGLGVREQYF

v_call: TRBV11-2
cdr3_aa: CASSLTGTSYNEQFF

v_call: TRBV7-9
cdr3_aa: CARGGTGELFF